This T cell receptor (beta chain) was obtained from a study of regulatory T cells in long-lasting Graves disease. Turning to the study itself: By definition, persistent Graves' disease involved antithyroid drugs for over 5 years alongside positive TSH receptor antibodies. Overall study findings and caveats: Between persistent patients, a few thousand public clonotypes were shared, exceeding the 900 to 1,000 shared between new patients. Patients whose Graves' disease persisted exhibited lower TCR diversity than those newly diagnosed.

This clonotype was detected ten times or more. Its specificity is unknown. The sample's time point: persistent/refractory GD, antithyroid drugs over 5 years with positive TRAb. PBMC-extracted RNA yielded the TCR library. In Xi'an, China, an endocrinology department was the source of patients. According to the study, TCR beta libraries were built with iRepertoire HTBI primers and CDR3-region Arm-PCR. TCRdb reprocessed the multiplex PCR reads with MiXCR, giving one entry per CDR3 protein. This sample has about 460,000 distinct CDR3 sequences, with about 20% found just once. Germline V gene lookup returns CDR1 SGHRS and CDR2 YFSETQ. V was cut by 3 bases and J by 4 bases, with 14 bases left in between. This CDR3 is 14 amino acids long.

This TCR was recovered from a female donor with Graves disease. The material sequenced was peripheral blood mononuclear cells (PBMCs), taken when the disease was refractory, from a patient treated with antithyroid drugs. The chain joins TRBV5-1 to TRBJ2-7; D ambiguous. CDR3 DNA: TGCGCCAGCAGCTACTCCATCGGCCAATACGAGCAGTACTTC. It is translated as CASSYSIGQYEQYF.